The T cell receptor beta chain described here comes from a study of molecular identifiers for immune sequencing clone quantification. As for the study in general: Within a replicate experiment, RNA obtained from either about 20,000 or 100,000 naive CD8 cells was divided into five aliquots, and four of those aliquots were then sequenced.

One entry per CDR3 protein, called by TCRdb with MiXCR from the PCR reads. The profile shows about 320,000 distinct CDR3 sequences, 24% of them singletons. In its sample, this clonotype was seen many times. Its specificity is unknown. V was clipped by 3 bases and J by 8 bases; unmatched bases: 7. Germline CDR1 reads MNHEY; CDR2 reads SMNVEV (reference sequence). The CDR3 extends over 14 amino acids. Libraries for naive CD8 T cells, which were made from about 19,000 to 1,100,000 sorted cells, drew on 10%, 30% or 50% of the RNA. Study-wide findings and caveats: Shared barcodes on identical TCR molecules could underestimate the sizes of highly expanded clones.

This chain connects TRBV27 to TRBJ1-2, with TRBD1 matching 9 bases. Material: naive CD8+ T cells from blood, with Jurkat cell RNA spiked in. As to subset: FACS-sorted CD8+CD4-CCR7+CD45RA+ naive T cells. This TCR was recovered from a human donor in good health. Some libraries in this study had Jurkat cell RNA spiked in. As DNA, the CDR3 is TGTGCCAGCAGTTTTACAGGGGGCACTTGGGGCTACACCTTC. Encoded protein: CASSFTGGTWGYTF.